Listed below are T cell receptor beta chains from one sample, sequenced in a study of blood T cell repertoires in COVID-19. Profiled with immunoSEQ multiplex PCR; TCRdb holds only in-frame clones, not every one. The sample has about 150,000 clones, about 85% seen once. The sample comprised PBMCs or T cells enriched from blood (not recorded which). The origin of the receptors is a woman between 40 and 55 years old who had been exposed to COVID-19. Both conserved end residues are part of each CDR3. D genes are given only for firm matches. Clone size is shown for a subset of rows, as once, few, many or a class of expanded clone.

v_call	j_call	clone_size	d_call	cdr3_nt	cdr3_aa
TRBV27	TRBJ2-7	.	.	TGTGCCAGCAGGACAGCCCGCGACGAGCAGTACTTC	CASRTARDEQYF
TRBV11-3	TRBJ2-3	.	TRBD2	TGTGCCAGCAGCCGGACTAGTTCCCCTAGCACAGATACGCAGTATTTT	CASSRTSSPSTDTQYF
TRBV6-5	TRBJ1-5	.	.	TGTGCCAGCAGAGCCGACAGTGCCATGTTGCCCCAGCATTTT	CASRADSAMLPQHF
TRBV4-3	TRBJ2-7	.	TRBD2	TGCGCCAGCAGCCGAGAGACTAGCGGGTTTTACGAGCAGTACTTC	CASSRETSGFYEQYF
TRBV5-8	TRBJ1-5	.	.	TGTGCCAGCAGCGATGCGGGGTCATCTCAGCCCCAGCATTTT	CASSDAGSSQPQHF
TRBV28	TRBJ2-7	.	TRBD2	TGTGCCAGCAGCGGAGCGGGAGGGCCTGACGAGCAGTACTTC	CASSGAGGPDEQYF
TRBV7-6	TRBJ1-2	.	.	TGTGCCAGCAGCTTAGCGAGCGGGGCCAACTATGGCTACACCTTC	CASSLASGANYGYTF
TRBV6-5	TRBJ1-1	.	.	TGTGCCAGCAGATGGCAGGGTAACACTGAAGCTTTCTTT	CASRWQGNTEAFF
TRBV9	TRBJ2-7	.	TRBD2	TGTGCCAGCAGCTCGGGACTAGCGGGAGGGGAGCAGTACTTC	CASSSGLAGGEQYF
TRBV7-9	TRBJ1-1	.	.	TGTGCCAGCAGCTTAGCAGTGGGGGCGGGTGAAGCTTTCTTT	CASSLAVGAGEAFF
TRBV18	TRBJ2-5	few	TRBD1	TGTGCCAGCTCACCCCAAGGGACAGTCCAAGAGACCCAGTACTTC	CASSPQGTVQETQYF